The rows below give T cell receptor beta chains drawn from one sample of a study of CD8+ T cells in alopecia areata. The assay was immunoSEQ multiplex PCR, and TCRdb's table has in-frame clones only and misses some. The sample yields roughly 180,000 clones, roughly 60% seen once. Sample: CD4+ T cells sorted from blood, taken at week 0. These receptors all come from a human donor with alopecia areata. CDR3s include the opening cysteine and the closing phenylalanine or tryptophan. D genes are given only for firm matches. A row's size may be missing; if present it is once, few, many or a size class.

V gene: TRBV15; CDR3 length: 13; D gene: TRBD1; clone size: NA; J gene: TRBJ1-1; CDR3 DNA: TGTGCCACCAGCTTCAGGGGGCGGACTGAAGCTTTCTTT; CDR3 protein: CATSFRGRTEAFF
V gene: TRBV29-1; CDR3 length: 11; D gene: NA; clone size: NA; J gene: TRBJ2-1; CDR3 DNA: TGCAGCGTTGGAGGGGGGGATGAGCAGTTCTTC; CDR3 protein: CSVGGGDEQFF
V gene: TRBV30; CDR3 length: 12; D gene: NA; clone size: NA; J gene: TRBJ2-7; CDR3 DNA: TGTGCCGGAGGAGGGCAGACCTACGAGCAGTACTTC; CDR3 protein: CAGGGQTYEQYF
V gene: TRBV29-1; CDR3 length: 12; D gene: TRBD1; clone size: NA; J gene: TRBJ2-7; CDR3 DNA: TGCAGCGTTAGACAGGGAATCCACGAGCAGTACTTC; CDR3 protein: CSVRQGIHEQYF
V gene: TRBV7-9; CDR3 length: 15; D gene: TRBD2; clone size: NA; J gene: TRBJ2-1; CDR3 DNA: TGTGCCAGCAGCCAAAGCGGGGGGGCGATCAATGAGCAGTTCTTC; CDR3 protein: CASSQSGGAINEQFF
V gene: TRBV11-2; CDR3 length: 11; D gene: NA; clone size: once; J gene: TRBJ1-2; CDR3 DNA: TGTGCCAGCGGGGTGGGCTATGGCTACACCTTC; CDR3 protein: CASGVGYGYTF
V gene: TRBV27; CDR3 length: 13; D gene: NA; clone size: few; J gene: TRBJ2-7; CDR3 DNA: TGTGCCAGCATGGGCGGGGAGGCCTACGAGCAGTACTTC; CDR3 protein: CASMGGEAYEQYF
V gene: TRBV10-3; CDR3 length: 14; D gene: NA; clone size: few; J gene: TRBJ1-3; CDR3 DNA: TGTGCCATCAGTGAGTCAACCGGCCCAAACACCATATATTTT; CDR3 protein: CAISESTGPNTIYF
V gene: TRBV19; CDR3 length: 13; D gene: NA; clone size: NA; J gene: TRBJ2-5; CDR3 DNA: TGTGCCAGTAGGGGGACACCACAAGAGACCCAGTACTTC; CDR3 protein: CASRGTPQETQYF
V gene: TRBV30; CDR3 length: 12; D gene: TRBD1; clone size: once; J gene: TRBJ1-1; CDR3 DNA: TGTGCCTGGTGGGGGACAGCGGGTGAAGCTTTCTTT; CDR3 protein: CAWWGTAGEAFF
V gene: TRBV2; CDR3 length: 14; D gene: NA; clone size: NA; J gene: TRBJ2-6; CDR3 DNA: TGTGCCACCGATGGGGGATCTGGGGCCAACGTCCTGACTTTC; CDR3 protein: CATDGGSGANVLTF
V gene: TRBV29-1; CDR3 length: 11; D gene: NA; clone size: NA; J gene: TRBJ1-4; CDR3 DNA: TGCAGCGTTGTAGGAGGGGCGGAACTGTTTTTT; CDR3 protein: CSVVGGAELFF
V gene: TRBV29-1; CDR3 length: 11; D gene: NA; clone size: NA; J gene: TRBJ2-3; CDR3 DNA: TGCAGCGTTGGGAGGACAGATACGCAGTATTTT; CDR3 protein: CSVGRTDTQYF
V gene: TRBV7-9; CDR3 length: 12; D gene: TRBD1; clone size: NA; J gene: TRBJ2-7; CDR3 DNA: TGTGCCAGCAGTCCACAGGGGTCCGAGCAGTACTTC; CDR3 protein: CASSPQGSEQYF
V gene: TRBV7-9; CDR3 length: 14; D gene: NA; clone size: once; J gene: TRBJ1-2; CDR3 DNA: TGTGCCAGCAGCCCGCTGGAGACTAATTATGGCTACACCTTC; CDR3 protein: CASSPLETNYGYTF
V gene: TRBV7-2; CDR3 length: 14; D gene: NA; clone size: NA; J gene: TRBJ1-1; CDR3 DNA: TGTGCCAGCAGCTTATTGGGGCGTGAGCCTGAAGCTTTCTTT; CDR3 protein: CASSLLGREPEAFF
V gene: TRBV2; CDR3 length: 12; D gene: NA; clone size: once; J gene: TRBJ2-3; CDR3 DNA: TGTGCCAGCAGCGTACAGGGAGATACGCAGTATTTT; CDR3 protein: CASSVQGDTQYF
V gene: TRBV19; CDR3 length: 13; D gene: NA; clone size: NA; J gene: TRBJ2-7; CDR3 DNA: TGTGCCAGTAGTATTGACGGAGGGGACGAGCAGTACTTC; CDR3 protein: CASSIDGGDEQYF
V gene: TRBV25-1; CDR3 length: 15; D gene: NA; clone size: NA; J gene: TRBJ1-6; CDR3 DNA: TGTGCCAGCGCAGAAACAGGGTTAGGTAATTCACCCCTCCACTTT; CDR3 protein: CASAETGLGNSPLHF
V gene: TRBV25-1; CDR3 length: 14; D gene: NA; clone size: NA; J gene: TRBJ1-4; CDR3 DNA: TGTGCCAGCAGTGAATATTCGGCGGGTGAAAAACTGTTTTTT; CDR3 protein: CASSEYSAGEKLFF
V gene: TRBV18; CDR3 length: 13; D gene: NA; clone size: NA; J gene: TRBJ2-7; CDR3 DNA: TGTGCCAGCTCACCTCAGGGGAGCGGCGAGCAGTACTTC; CDR3 protein: CASSPQGSGEQYF
V gene: TRBV14; CDR3 length: 13; D gene: NA; clone size: NA; J gene: TRBJ2-7; CDR3 DNA: TGTGCCAGCAGCCAAGACCTTAGGGCCGAGCAGTACTTC; CDR3 protein: CASSQDLRAEQYF
V gene: TRBV10-3; CDR3 length: 13; D gene: NA; clone size: NA; J gene: TRBJ2-1; CDR3 DNA: TGTGCCATCAGACTTGTTAGTGGGAATGAGCAGTTCTTC; CDR3 protein: CAIRLVSGNEQFF
V gene: TRBV9; CDR3 length: 15; D gene: NA; clone size: NA; J gene: TRBJ2-3; CDR3 DNA: TGTGCCAGCAGCGCCGACCAACCCCCTGAATCGGCGCAGTATTTT; CDR3 protein: CASSADQPPESAQYF
V gene: TRBV29-1; CDR3 length: 13; D gene: NA; clone size: NA; J gene: TRBJ2-7; CDR3 DNA: TGCAGCGTTGAAGGGACAGCCTCCTACGAGCAGTACTTC; CDR3 protein: CSVEGTASYEQYF
V gene: TRBV25-1; CDR3 length: 14; D gene: NA; clone size: NA; J gene: TRBJ2-5; CDR3 DNA: TGTGCCAGCAGTGAACATTTAGCCGGAGAGACCCAGTACTTC; CDR3 protein: CASSEHLAGETQYF
V gene: TRBV9; CDR3 length: 16; D gene: NA; clone size: NA; J gene: TRBJ1-6; CDR3 DNA: TGTGCCAGCAGCTCGCCTCCGGGACGGGACAATTCACCCCTCCACTTT; CDR3 protein: CASSSPPGRDNSPLHF
V gene: TRBV6-5; CDR3 length: 14; D gene: TRBD2; clone size: NA; J gene: TRBJ2-7; CDR3 DNA: TGTGCCAGCAGCTCGGGACTAGGAGCCTACGAGCAGTACTTC; CDR3 protein: CASSSGLGAYEQYF
V gene: TRBV30; CDR3 length: 13; D gene: TRBD1; clone size: NA; J gene: TRBJ1-5; CDR3 DNA: TGTGCCTGGAGCCCGACAGGGGATCAGCCCCAGCATTTT; CDR3 protein: CAWSPTGDQPQHF
V gene: TRBV7-8; CDR3 length: 14; D gene: TRBD2; clone size: NA; J gene: TRBJ2-7; CDR3 DNA: TGTGCCAGCAGCTCCCGGGACTACTCCTACGAGCAGTACTTC; CDR3 protein: CASSSRDYSYEQYF
V gene: TRBV30; CDR3 length: 13; D gene: TRBD1; clone size: NA; J gene: TRBJ1-4; CDR3 DNA: TGTGCCTGGAGTAAGGGACAGATAGGTCAACTGTTTTTT; CDR3 protein: CAWSKGQIGQLFF
V gene: TRBV7-2; CDR3 length: 15; D gene: NA; clone size: NA; J gene: TRBJ1-1; CDR3 DNA: TGTGCCAGCAGCTTGGACATTAAACGGAACACTGAAGCTTTCTTT; CDR3 protein: CASSLDIKRNTEAFF
V gene: TRBV9; CDR3 length: 14; D gene: NA; clone size: few; J gene: TRBJ1-2; CDR3 DNA: TGTGCCAGCAGCGTGACTGACATCTCGTATGGCTACACCTTC; CDR3 protein: CASSVTDISYGYTF
V gene: TRBV7-2; CDR3 length: 17; D gene: NA; clone size: NA; J gene: TRBJ2-1; CDR3 DNA: TGTGCCAGCAGCCCCTCTCGTGTGGGGGCCATACGGAATGAGCAGTTCTTC; CDR3 protein: CASSPSRVGAIRNEQFF
V gene: TRBV7-2; CDR3 length: 14; D gene: NA; clone size: NA; J gene: TRBJ1-6; CDR3 DNA: TGTGCCAGCAGCTTAGACCAAGCTCTTTCACCCCTCCACTTT; CDR3 protein: CASSLDQALSPLHF
V gene: TRBV29-1; CDR3 length: 12; D gene: NA; clone size: few; J gene: TRBJ2-1; CDR3 DNA: TGCAGCGTTGAAACTCGTTTGGATGAGCAGTTCTTC; CDR3 protein: CSVETRLDEQFF
V gene: TRBV29-1; CDR3 length: 14; D gene: TRBD1; clone size: NA; J gene: TRBJ1-1; CDR3 DNA: TGCAGCGTTGATAGACAGGGGCTCGACACTGAAGCTTTCTTT; CDR3 protein: CSVDRQGLDTEAFF
V gene: TRBV10-3; CDR3 length: 13; D gene: NA; clone size: once; J gene: TRBJ1-6; CDR3 DNA: TGTGCCATCAGTTTCGACAGGAATTCACCCCTCCACTTT; CDR3 protein: CAISFDRNSPLHF
V gene: TRBV29-1; CDR3 length: 12; D gene: TRBD1; clone size: few; J gene: TRBJ1-4; CDR3 DNA: TGCAGCGCAGTGACAGGGAATGAAAAACTGTTTTTT; CDR3 protein: CSAVTGNEKLFF
V gene: TRBV29-1; CDR3 length: 16; D gene: NA; clone size: once; J gene: TRBJ2-6; CDR3 DNA: TGCAGCGTCCTTCAGGGATTGTCACACGGGGCCAACGTCCTGACTTTC; CDR3 protein: CSVLQGLSHGANVLTF
V gene: TRBV7-9; CDR3 length: 15; D gene: TRBD1; clone size: few; J gene: TRBJ2-1; CDR3 DNA: TGTGCCAGCAGCCCTCGGACAGGGCTGGGTGATGAGCAGTTCTTC; CDR3 protein: CASSPRTGLGDEQFF
V gene: TRBV10-3; CDR3 length: 16; D gene: NA; clone size: NA; J gene: TRBJ1-6; CDR3 DNA: TGTGCCATCAGGTCCCCCGGGGCAGGGGATAATTCACCCCTCCACTTT; CDR3 protein: CAIRSPGAGDNSPLHF
V gene: TRBV19; CDR3 length: 16; D gene: TRBD1; clone size: few; J gene: TRBJ1-6; CDR3 DNA: TGTGCCAGTAAAAGGGACAGGGGAAAAGAAAATTCACCCCTCCACTTT; CDR3 protein: CASKRDRGKENSPLHF
V gene: TRBV30; CDR3 length: 12; D gene: NA; clone size: NA; J gene: TRBJ2-4; CDR3 DNA: TGTGCCTGGGGCCAGGCCAAAAACATTCAGTACTTC; CDR3 protein: CAWGQAKNIQYF
V gene: TRBV7-9; CDR3 length: 16; D gene: TRBD2; clone size: NA; J gene: TRBJ2-3; CDR3 DNA: TGTGCCAGCAGCTTACGCGGGGGTCCTGACACAGATACGCAGTATTTT; CDR3 protein: CASSLRGGPDTDTQYF
V gene: TRBV7-2; CDR3 length: 12; D gene: NA; clone size: NA; J gene: TRBJ2-6; CDR3 DNA: TGTGCCAGCAGCTTAAGGTCCAACGTCCTGACTTTC; CDR3 protein: CASSLRSNVLTF
V gene: TRBV4-1; CDR3 length: 14; D gene: NA; clone size: once; J gene: TRBJ1-2; CDR3 DNA: TGCGCCAGCAGCCAAGATCGTGTAGGGGACGGCTACACCTTC; CDR3 protein: CASSQDRVGDGYTF
V gene: TRBV7-2; CDR3 length: 12; D gene: NA; clone size: NA; J gene: TRBJ1-2; CDR3 DNA: TGTGCCAGCGCGCCGACAGGCTATGGCTACACCTTC; CDR3 protein: CASAPTGYGYTF
V gene: TRBV30; CDR3 length: 12; D gene: NA; clone size: few; J gene: TRBJ2-3; CDR3 DNA: TGTGCCTGGACAACCAGCACAGATACGCAGTATTTT; CDR3 protein: CAWTTSTDTQYF